Below, 32 T cell receptor beta chains from the same sample are listed, as sequenced in a study of cytomegalovirus exposure and HLA in healthy donors. In the PCR, 60 Vbeta and 13 Jbeta primers were used. The method was immunoSEQ multiplex PCR; TCRdb's version includes in-frame clones alone and lacks a portion of them. The sample lists 70,000 to 95,000 clones, 60% to 80% occurring once. Sequenced: PBMCs. These receptors all stem from a man aged 45-60 years in good health and CMV-seronegative.

This clone has just a few counts. This chain uses TRBV6-1 with TRBJ2-7; 8 nucleotides match TRBD2. The germline gives CDR1 MNHNS, CDR2 SASEGT. V shed 7 bases, J shed 4 bases, and the junction held 6 bases outside the gene matches. This CDR3 contains 13 residues. In nucleotides, the CDR3 is TGTGCCAGCAACACTCGGGGGGGGTACGAGCAGTACTTC. It specifies CASNTRGGYEQYF.

The V and J genes are TRBV10-3 and TRBJ2-5; D might be TRBD2 (5 bases). CDR1 ENHRY and CDR2 SYGVKD come from the germline V gene. The CDR3 consists of 15 residues. Trimming pared 6 bases from V and 4 bases from J, leaving 18 bases between. The chain's CDR3 is CAISVGSELGETQYF. The CDR3 DNA reads as TGTGCCATCAGCGTCGGGTCAGAACTAGGAGAGACCCAGTACTTC.

J is TRBJ1-4 and V is TRBV9; 9 bases match TRBD1. J gave up 0 bases and V 4 bases, and 4 bases lay outside the gene matches. Germline CDR1 reads SGDLS; CDR2 reads YYNGEE. This CDR3 contains 16 residues. DNA of the CDR3: TGTGCCAGCAGCTCTCGACAGGGGGCAACTAATGAAAAACTGTTTTTT. Its translation is CASSSRQGATNEKLFF.

The rearrangement joins TRBV18 to TRBJ1-1; D gene ambiguous. V gave up 6 bases and J gave up 2 bases, with 13 bases separating them. The CDR3 totals 14 residues. The germline gives CDR1 KGHSH, CDR2 LQKENI. The CDR3 is CASSLGEVNTEAFF. DNA of the CDR3: TGTGCCAGCTCTCTAGGTGAGGTTAACACTGAAGCTTTCTTT.

This clone was picked up a small number of times. This chain connects TRBV19 to TRBJ1-5; possible D gene TRBD1, 6 bases. The CDR3 has 15 residues. Trimming removed 5 bases at V and 0 bases at J, with 11 bases between. Germline V gives CDR1 LNHDA, CDR2 SQIVND (reference sequence). CDR3: CASSPGQYSNQPQHF. The CDR3 DNA reads TGTGCCAGTAGTCCAGGACAGTATAGCAATCAGCCCCAGCATTTT.

Only a few counts were recorded for this clone. The chain employs TRBV2 and TRBJ2-1; tentatively, D is TRBD2 (6 bases). The CDR3 sequence is 15 residues long. The V end was cut by 6 bases, the J end by 9 bases, with 21 bases between. The germline V gene has CDR1 SNHLY and CDR2 FYNNEI. DNA for the CDR3: TGTGCCAGCAGGTTCGACTATATTACAGCGGGTGAGCAGTTCTTC. It yields the protein CASRFDYITAGEQFF.

This clone was counted a single time. This chain connects TRBV9 to TRBJ1-1, with D maybe TRBD1 (6 bases). The CDR3 sequence is 14 residues long. Trimming pared 4 bases from V and 1 base from J, leaving 11 bases between. The germline gives CDR1 SGDLS, CDR2 YYNGEE. The CDR3 DNA reads as TGTGCCAGCAGCTATAGGACAGAGAACACTGAAGCTTTCTTT. Amino acids: CASSYRTENTEAFF.

In DNA form, the CDR3 reads TGTGCCAGCAGCTTAGATCGGTCCTCTGAAGCTTTCTTT. Protein product: CASSLDRSSEAFF. The chain links TRBV7-9 to TRBJ1-1; D gene ambiguous. The length of the CDR3 is 13 residues. V was shortened by 1 base and J by 6 bases, with 9 bases between the two germline ends. Germline V gene lookup returns CDR1 SEHNR and CDR2 FQNEAQ (reference sequence).

The chain couples TRBV27 to TRBJ1-2, with 7 bases matching TRBD1. From germline, CDR1 is MNHEY and CDR2 SMNVEV (reference sequence). With V trimmed by 2 bases and J by 8 bases, 20 bases remained unmatched. CDR3 size: 18 residues. The DNA of the CDR3 is TGTGCCAGCAGTTTAGGCCAGGCCCTCTGGACAGGTCCATGGGGCTACACCTTC. Translating gives CASSLGQALWTGPWGYTF.

The chain uses TRBV7-2 and TRBJ2-2; 8 positions match TRBD1. Germline CDR1 is SGHTA and CDR2 is FQGNSA. CDR3 length: 16 residues. Trimming cost V 5 bases and J 1 base; bases outside gene matches: 6. The CDR3 region has the DNA TGTGCCAGCAGCCATACCGGGACAGGGAACACCGGGGAGCTGTTTTTT. It yields the protein CASSHTGTGNTGELFF.

The chain links TRBV4-1 to TRBJ2-5, with D unresolved. Trimming left V 1 base short and J 4 bases short, with 13 bases between. Germline V gene sequence: CDR1 MGHRA, CDR2 YSYEKL. The CDR3 sequence is 15 residues long. The CDR3 is CASSQGIVASETQYF. The DNA for the CDR3 is TGCGCCAGCAGCCAAGGAATAGTTGCCTCAGAGACCCAGTACTTC.

The CDR3 here is CASSPTVLNTEAFF. As DNA, the CDR3 is TGTGCCAGTAGTCCGACAGTCTTGAACACTGAAGCTTTCTTT. V is TRBV19 and J is TRBJ1-1, with D maybe TRBD1 (5 bases). V was pared by 5 bases and J by 0 bases, with 10 bases between. The CDR3 has 14 amino acids. Germline CDR1 is LNHDA and CDR2 is SQIVND (reference sequence).

The V call is TRBV6-5, the J call TRBJ2-1; 11 bases match TRBD2. The length of the CDR3 is 16 residues. From germline, CDR1 is MNHEY and CDR2 SVGAGI. The junction had 2 bases not matched to a gene; V was cut back by 0 bases and J by 4 bases. CDR3 sequence: CASSYSRTSGYNEQFF. The CDR3 bases are TGTGCCAGCAGTTACTCGAGGACTAGCGGGTACAATGAGCAGTTCTTC.

The V call is TRBV4-1, the J call TRBJ2-1; 10 nucleotides agree with TRBD1. Trimming took 5 bases from V and 9 from J; bases not matched to a gene: 16. The CDR3 consists of 17 residues. Germline-derived CDR1 and CDR2 are MGHRA and YSYEKL. The chain's CDR3 is CASSTDFYGTGASEQFF. CDR3 nucleotides: TGCGCCAGCAGCACAGACTTTTACGGGACAGGGGCCTCTGAGCAGTTCTTC.

This clone was observed a single time. The chain links TRBV19 to TRBJ2-2, with 7 nucleotides matching TRBD1. This CDR3 is built from 16 residues. V lost 4 bases and J lost 1; bases outside the gene matches: 6. Germline V gene sequence: CDR1 LNHDA, CDR2 SQIVND (reference sequence). The CDR3 DNA sequence: TGTGCCAGTAGTACCCGGACAGGAAAGAACACCGGGGAGCTGTTTTTT. It yields the protein CASSTRTGKNTGELFF.

This clone was recorded once. The chain uses TRBV6-1 and TRBJ1-5, with D perhaps matching TRBD1 (5 bases). Germline CDR1 is MNHNS and CDR2 is SASEGT. Between the trimmed V and J ends, which lost 8 bases and 2 bases, there was a span of 13 bases. The CDR3 has 14 residues. CDR3 nucleotide sequence: TGTGCCAGCGGAGGGGATTGGGGCAATCAGCCCCAGCATTTT. It translates to CASGGDWGNQPQHF.

The V and J genes are TRBV11-2 and TRBJ2-3; D might be TRBD2 (6 bases). V was shortened by 4 bases and J by 10 bases, with 18 bases between the two germline ends. The CDR3 spans 14 residues. CDR1 is SGHAT, CDR2 FQNNGV, per germline. The CDR3 protein is CASSSRPGGDAQYF. The CDR3 nucleotides read TGTGCCAGCAGCTCAAGGCCAGGAGGGGATGCGCAGTATTTT.

J is TRBJ2-1 and V is TRBV5-4, with D maybe TRBD2 (7 bases). CDR3 length: 15 amino acids. Looked up from germline, CDR1 is SGHNT and CDR2 is YYREEE (reference sequence). Trimming left V 4 bases short and J 8 bases short, with 19 bases between. As DNA, the CDR3 is TGTGCCAGCAGCCCGCCGGGGAGGGGGGCTTATGAGCAGTTCTTC. Amino acid sequence: CASSPPGRGAYEQFF.

The gene calls are TRBV5-1 and TRBJ2-7; 13 bases line up with TRBD2. CDR1 and CDR2 from the germline V gene are SGHRS and YFSETQ. V lost 2 bases, J lost 3 bases, and 2 bases stayed unmatched. The CDR3 is 15 amino acids. CDR3 bases: TGCGCCAGCAGCTTCGGGACTAGCGGGGTCTACGAGCAGTACTTC. Encoded protein: CASSFGTSGVYEQYF.

The rearrangement uses TRBV6-1 and TRBJ2-1, with TRBD2 as a possible D gene (7 bases). Germline CDR1 MNHNS, CDR2 SASEGT. This CDR3 contains 13 residues. V was clipped by 7 bases and J by 4 bases, with 11 bases between them. The CDR3, as DNA: TGTGCCAGCACCGAGGGGGGGTACAATGAGCAGTTCTTC. This translates into CASTEGGYNEQFF.

This clone has only a few counts. V gene TRBV30 combines with J gene TRBJ1-5; no clear D. The CDR3 has 15 residues. The V and J ends lost 7 bases and 5 bases respectively, with 21 bases between them. Germline-derived CDR1 and CDR2 are GTSNPN and SVGIG (reference sequence). The CDR3 nucleotides are TGTGCCTCCTCAAGAGGCGGGGTCCCTCATCAGCCCCAGCATTTT. As protein: CASSRGGVPHQPQHF.

Only a few counts were recorded for this clone. This chain's CDR3 is CASSPNKQGQGEKLFF. The CDR3 coding sequence is TGTGCCAGCTCACCAAACAAACAGGGGCAGGGTGAAAAACTGTTTTTT. The chain couples TRBV18 to TRBJ1-4, with 7 bases fitting TRBD1. V lost 2 bases, J lost 7 bases, and 10 bases stayed unmatched. This CDR3 has 16 amino acids. Germline CDR1 KGHSH, CDR2 LQKENI.

The J gene is TRBJ1-5, the V gene TRBV6-1; TRBD1 might be the D (5 bases). The V and J ends lost 4 bases and 0 bases respectively, with 16 bases between them. The CDR3 totals 17 residues. Germline assignment: CDR1 MNHNS and CDR2 SASEGT. Here the CDR3 reads CASSGPLRGYSNQPQHF. The CDR3 DNA follows: TGTGCCAGCAGTGGCCCGCTTAGGGGCTATAGCAATCAGCCCCAGCATTTT.

The gene calls are TRBV7-9 and TRBJ2-1, with D possibly matching TRBD2 (6 bases). Deletions cut 1 base from V and 0 bases from J, with 16 bases between. Germline loops: CDR1 SEHNR, CDR2 FQNEAQ (reference sequence). This CDR3 has 18 amino acids. The CDR3 DNA reads as TGTGCCAGCAGCTTAGGTGCTGGAGGGTCTGCCTCCTACAATGAGCAGTTCTTC. The encoded protein is CASSLGAGGSASYNEQFF.

This chain links TRBV19 with TRBJ1-2, with D perhaps TRBD1 (5 bases). Germline V gives CDR1 LNHDA, CDR2 SQIVND (reference sequence). The CDR3 length is 14 residues. V lost 7 bases, J lost 6 bases, and 18 bases lay in between. The CDR3 coding sequence is TGTGCCAGTACCGAGAGAGGCAGGGAAAATGGCTACACCTTC. It translates to CASTERGRENGYTF.

The gene calls are TRBV16 and TRBJ2-7, with D possibly TRBD1 on 6 matching bases. This CDR3 is 20 amino acids long. CDR1 is KGHSY and CDR2 is FQNENV in the germline V gene. The V and J ends lost 2 bases and 0 bases respectively, with 26 bases between them. This CDR3 is CASSQNLGAVQGESSYEQYF. CDR3 coding DNA: TGTGCCAGCAGCCAAAATCTAGGGGCGGTACAGGGAGAAAGCTCCTACGAGCAGTACTTC.

This clone was seen a single time. The CDR3 sequence: CASSLGQGNGYTF. The CDR3 nucleotides are TGTGCCAGCAGTCTGGGACAGGGGAACGGCTACACCTTC. The chain combines TRBV2 with TRBJ1-2; 10 bases align to TRBD1. CDR3 size: 13 residues. Germline CDR1 reads SNHLY; CDR2 reads FYNNEI. With V trimmed by 5 bases and J by 8 bases, 5 bases remained unmatched.

This chain joins TRBV7-2 and TRBJ1-1; TRBD1 matches 8 bases. This CDR3 is 15 amino acids long. After removal of 4 bases from V and 6 bases from J, the junction contained 10 bases not matched to a gene. Germline CDR1 reads SGHTA; CDR2 reads FQGNSA. As DNA, the CDR3 is TGTGCCAGCAGCTCCTGGACAGGGACCGGCGCTGAAGCTTTCTTT. This codes for CASSSWTGTGAEAFF.

The genes are TRBV11-2 and TRBJ1-2, with 10 bases fitting TRBD1. The J segment lost 8 bases and the V segment lost 3 bases, leaving 6 bases of the junction unmatched. CDR3 size: 14 residues. Germline V gives CDR1 SGHAT, CDR2 FQNNGV. The CDR3 loop is CASSLVGQGFGYTF. The CDR3 region has the DNA TGTGCCAGCAGCTTGGTGGGACAGGGGTTCGGCTACACCTTC.

J is TRBJ2-5 and V is TRBV6-5, with D possibly TRBD1 on 6 matching bases. This CDR3 spans 11 amino acids. Between the trimmed V and J ends, which lost 5 bases and 5 bases, there was a span of 6 bases. Germline CDR1 is MNHEY and CDR2 is SVGAGI. Here the CDR3 reads CASSQGETQYF. CDR3 DNA: TGTGCCAGCAGTCAGGGGGAGACCCAGTACTTC.

The rearrangement uses TRBV10-3 and TRBJ1-3, with D hard to call. The V end was cut by 10 bases, the J end by 0 bases, with 7 bases between. The V gene's germline CDR1 is ENHRY and CDR2 SYGVKD. The CDR3 is 12 residues long. This CDR3 reads CATGNSGNTIYF. DNA for the CDR3: TGTGCCACCGGGAACTCTGGAAACACCATATATTTT.

The chain carries TRBV28 and TRBJ2-7; 12 positions agree with TRBD1. The germline gives CDR1 MDHEN, CDR2 SYDVKM. CDR3 length equals 16 residues. Unmatched junction bases numbered 6, after V lost 0 bases and J lost 6 bases. The CDR3 reads CASSLWEGQGAGEQYF. The CDR3 DNA sequence: TGTGCCAGCAGTTTATGGGAGGGACAGGGGGCCGGCGAGCAGTACTTC.